This TCR beta chain derives from a study of blood T cell repertoires in COVID-19. Study in general: Material from acute and convalescent COVID-19 was sourced from the United States, Italy and Spain. T cells, B-cell-depleted T cells, or PBMCs supplied cDNA or gDNA.

This clone was counted between two and nine times. Original analysis: Reference gene primer amplification in the assay estimated nucleated cell counts. Assay: immunoSEQ multiplex PCR; the TCRdb copy retains only in-frame clones and omits some. V, J and clone size were drawn from that table, and D and trimming were deduced from the DNA. The sample holds 110,000 or so clones, less than 75% seen once. This CDR3 contains 14 residues. Deletions cut 5 bases from V and 0 bases from J, with 11 bases between. The V gene's germline CDR1 is LNHNV and CDR2 YYDKDF (reference sequence). The TCR sequence derives from a woman between 40 and 55 years old with acute or convalescent COVID-19. Sequences were obtained from peripheral blood. This rearrangement joins TRBV15 to TRBJ2-7, with D possibly being TRBD2 (6 bases). CDR3 coding DNA: TGTGCCACCAGCGGAAGACTAGACTCCTACGAGCAGTACTTC. Its protein is CATSGRLDSYEQYF.